This T cell receptor beta chain came from a study of T cell changes during pregnancy in multiple sclerosis. Germline V gives CDR1 SGHAT, CDR2 FQDESV (reference sequence). The CDR3 consists of 15 residues. Trimming at V came to 4 bases and at J to 1 base, leaving 3 bases not matched to a gene. TCRdb keeps only in-frame clones here, not all; method: immunoSEQ multiplex PCR. Counted here are about 72,000 clones, about 90% occurring once; the ten biggest clones make up 0.65% to 1%. The sequence was obtained from a female donor with multiple sclerosis, enrolled in a pregnancy study. The V gene is TRBV11-1, the J gene TRBJ2-2, with TRBD1 matching 7 bases. The specimen was peripheral blood, collected in the second trimester of pregnancy. The CDR3 sequence: CASSSGQMNTGELFF. CDR3 coding DNA: TGTGCCAGCAGCTCGGGACAGATGAACACCGGGGAGCTGTTTTTT.